The sequence of this T cell receptor (beta chain) was determined in a study of regulatory T cells in long-lasting Graves disease. Time point here: newly diagnosed GD, antithyroid drugs for less than 3 months. After RNA was extracted from PBMCs, the TCR library was made from it. This clonotype was seen a single time. The CDR3 is made up of 14 amino acids. V was clipped by 8 bases and J by 1 base, with 12 bases between them. With iRepertoire HTBI primers and Arm-PCR of CDR3 regions, TCR beta libraries were built. TCRdb recomputed calls from the multiplex PCR reads with MiXCR, one row per CDR3 protein. Of about 440,000 distinct CDR3 sequences listed, more than 13% were seen once; the top ten hold 16%. These data were likewise used in another study, on T cells in Graves' hyperthyroidism and ophthalmopathy.

The source of this sequence is a woman between 25 and 40 years old with Graves disease. This chain connects TRBV12-3 or TRBV12-4 to TRBJ1-5; D may be TRBD1 (6 bases). The sequencing here drew on peripheral blood mononuclear cells (PBMCs), taken at new diagnosis, from a patient treated with antithyroid drugs. CDR3 loop: CASALTGSNQPQHF. The CDR3 DNA reads TGTGCCAGCGCCTTGACAGGAAGCAATCAGCCCCAGCATTTT.